This T cell receptor beta chain was recovered during a study of T cells in Graves' hyperthyroidism and ophthalmopathy (dated by TCRdb to the late 2010s). At the level of the whole study: Peripheral blood samples were taken at the time of initial diagnosis, prior to any treatment. Prospective prediction of ophthalmopathy was tested in an independent validation cohort of 18 to 20 hyperthyroidism patients and some 17 patients who later progressed to ophthalmopathy. Once sampling was done, hyperthyroidism patients were given methimazole at a starting dose of 30 mg daily, whereas ophthalmopathy patients were given high-dose intravenous methylprednisolone. The paper describes TCR Vbeta CDR3 sequencing of fewer than 150 peripheral blood samples, made up of 43 ophthalmopathy patients, 70 to 75 hyperthyroidism patients and 17 progressor patients. The roughly 94 discovery patients were randomly split 7:3 into training and test sets. The study also compared thyroid tissue and blood T-cell repertoires from 6 or 7 Graves' hyperthyroidism patients. To identify distinguishing TCR V-J signatures, a discovery cohort of 100 patients was used, comprising 40 to 45 with Graves' ophthalmopathy and around 60 with stable Graves' hyperthyroidism. The study at large found these results: A 13 V-J signature model separated ophthalmopathy from stable hyperthyroidism, with around 90% sensitivity and roughly 81% specificity in cross-validation and 80%/75% in testing. Most expanded thyroid clonotypes (frequency above 0.001) were also detected in blood, a finding suggesting that blood repertoires may reflect thyroid immune responses. During validation, the model predicted progression to ophthalmopathy a median of around 7 months ahead of onset, with roughly 65% sensitivity and around 73% specificity. No statistical method was used to set the sample size in advance, and investigators knew the group allocation.

Turning to this clonotype: Its antigen has not been determined. Per-base qualities were not stored, and no clone one base away is much larger.

Stable Graves' hyperthyroidism was defined as the absence of progression to ophthalmopathy over 18 months of follow-up. Hyperthyroidism patients were aged 18 to 65 years and newly diagnosed, with disease duration of less than 2 months. Any patient with an uncontrolled infection, another autoimmune disease, pregnancy or lactation was excluded. Diagnoses were based on clinical symptoms, serum thyroxine and TRAb, thyroid ultrasound and orbital computed tomography. PBMCs were isolated from more than 9 ml of fresh peripheral blood by Ficoll-Paque density gradient centrifugation. Total RNA was extracted using Trizol reagent, and RNA quality was assessed on an Agilent 2100 Bioanalyzer. From the germline V gene, CDR1 is SGHVS and CDR2 is FNYEAQ. V loses 2 bases, J loses 3 bases, and the germline ends lie 7 bases apart. Measured from the cysteine to the phenylalanine, the CDR3 is 13 residues long. Of all the DNA, just the CDR3 is kept, 39 bases in frame from base 1.

TCR beta CDR3 regions were amplified from RNA transcripts. The TCR CDR3 was subjected to a first round of RT-PCR using the HTBI primer set and the Qiagen OneStep RT-PCR kit. A second multiplex PCR round built the libraries, followed by size selection and purification. Sequencing of the libraries was done on an Illumina HiSeq2000 using paired-end 100 bp reads. Regarding the original processing steps: SOAPnuke was used to process the raw data, with reads discarded if the reads contained adapters or uncalled bases, had a mean Phred below 15, or lacked an exact constant-primer or identifier match. COPE v1.2.5 was used to merge high-quality paired reads, and clonotypes were defined as unique nucleotide sequences. Clonotypes were aligned to IMGT TRBV, TRBD and TRBJ reference segments using MiTCR v1.1. The analysis included only V-J combinations with a frequency above 0.0001, which together covered 99% to 99.2% of the repertoires. The TCS score was defined as the ratio of F50 (clonal expansion) to E x V (chaos), calculated using BLOSUM62-based TCRdist between CDR3 peptides within each V-J. Welch's t-statistics and random forest reduced around 510 V-J features to some 14, which were used in a naive Bayes classifier (R e1071). TCRdb ran its own pipeline on the public reads, namely fastp trimming at Q25 and MiXCR clone calling, and kept in-frame beta chains. Each CDR3 protein gets just one entry, which takes the most common genes and DNA from the rows behind it. It is TCRdb's table, rather than the study itself, that gives the V and J calls and clone size. This sample lists roughly 380,000 distinct CDR3 sequences; 14% were detected once. 11% of the sample is taken by the ten largest.

This clonotype was sampled from a woman aged 60-75 years with Graves' hyperthyroidism. Sequenced material: blood. The V gene is TRBV7-6 and the J gene is TRBJ2-5; there is no confident call for the D gene. The CDR3 in this case is CASSLNEEETQYF. In nucleotides, the sequence is TGTGCCAGCAGCTTAAATGAGGAAGAGACCCAGTACTTC.